Given below is one T cell receptor beta chain in context. The antigen remains undetermined. The assay was immunoSEQ multiplex PCR, and TCRdb's table has in-frame clones only and misses some. The repertoire holds 70,000 or so clones, roughly 91% seen once, with about 3% in the top ten. CDR1 and CDR2 (germline): MNHEY, SVGAGI. V was shortened by 5 bases and J by 4 bases, with 15 bases between the two germline ends. The CDR3 runs 14 residues. The data stem from a study of lymphopenia after photon versus proton radiotherapy. Findings of the study overall: Oligoclonal CD8+ Temra expansion after nadir drove photon patients' diversity drop.

The receptor's source is a woman between 65 and 79 years old with pancreatic cancer. The chain joins TRBV6-5 to TRBJ2-7; either TRBD1 or TRBD2 may fit D (5 bases each). Source: peripheral blood, taken from a patient treated with photon-based radiotherapy. The CDR3 region is CASSREPDSYEQYF. In DNA, the CDR3 is TGTGCCAGCAGTAGGGAGCCAGACAGTTACGAGCAGTACTTC.